The rows below give T cell receptor beta chains drawn from one sample of a study of T cell responses to AZD1222 COVID-19 vaccine. The data were produced by immunoSEQ multiplex PCR, yet TCRdb's version contains in-frame clones alone and is incomplete. The table records 150,000 to 200,000 clones, 92% of them present only once. This specimen was peripheral blood, taken on day 0 of AZD1222 vaccination. The receptors stem from an adult in good health. Each CDR3 is given with its conserved first and last residue. D genes are given only for firm matches. Where a row states a size, it is once, few, many or the class of an expanded clone; other rows omit it.

V: TRBV12-3/TRBV12-4; size: .; D: .; J: TRBJ1-5; DNA: TGTGCCAGCAGTTTAGCGCAGGGACAGCCCCAGCATTTT; CDR3: CASSLAQGQPQHF
V: TRBV19; size: .; D: TRBD1; J: TRBJ1-2; DNA: TGTGCCAGTAGTCCTGGGACAGGGCGTGGCTACACCTTC; CDR3: CASSPGTGRGYTF
V: TRBV5-6; size: .; D: .; J: TRBJ2-3; DNA: TGTGCCAGCAGCTCCGAAATCGGGGGACTGATCACAGATACGCAGTATTTT; CDR3: CASSSEIGGLITDTQYF
V: TRBV3-1/TRBV3-2; size: .; D: .; J: TRBJ1-2; DNA: TGTGCCAGCAGCATGGAGAGTGGGAGGGGCTACACCTTC; CDR3: CASSMESGRGYTF
V: TRBV28; size: .; D: TRBD1; J: TRBJ1-3; DNA: TGTGCCAGCAGTTTATGGAGGACAGGGCAAAGATCAGGAAACACCATATATTTT; CDR3: CASSLWRTGQRSGNTIYF
V: TRBV6-2/TRBV6-3; size: .; D: .; J: TRBJ2-1; DNA: TGTGCCAGCAGCCAAGGAGGGTGGGAGCAGTTCTTC; CDR3: CASSQGGWEQFF
V: TRBV6-5; size: .; D: TRBD1; J: TRBJ2-7; DNA: TGTGCCAGCAGTACAGGGGCGGCCGAGCAGTACTTC; CDR3: CASSTGAAEQYF
V: TRBV5-4; size: .; D: .; J: TRBJ1-1; DNA: TGTGCCAGCAGCCCTGGGACAATGAACACTGAAGCTTTCTTT; CDR3: CASSPGTMNTEAFF
V: TRBV30; size: .; D: TRBD1; J: TRBJ1-6; DNA: TGTGCCTGGGACGGGACAGAACGGTCACCCCTCCACTTT; CDR3: CAWDGTERSPLHF
V: TRBV11-2; size: .; D: TRBD1; J: TRBJ1-2; DNA: TGTGCCAGCAGCTTAGGAGGGGACAGGGAGGGCTATGGCTACACCTTC; CDR3: CASSLGGDREGYGYTF
V: TRBV9; size: .; D: TRBD1; J: TRBJ2-1; DNA: TGTGCCAGCAGCGAGGCCGGGACAGGGGTAAGTGAGCAGTTCTTC; CDR3: CASSEAGTGVSEQFF
V: TRBV6-4; size: .; D: TRBD1; J: TRBJ2-3; DNA: TGTGCCAGCAGTGTACAAGGGGGCGCCACAGATACGCAGTATTTT; CDR3: CASSVQGGATDTQYF
V: TRBV7-9; size: .; D: TRBD1; J: TRBJ1-1; DNA: TGTGCCAGCAGTTTGTGGACAGGGGAAAACACTGAAGCTTTCTTT; CDR3: CASSLWTGENTEAFF
V: TRBV4-3; size: once; D: .; J: TRBJ2-1; DNA: TGCGCCAGCAGCCAAGACTCCGGGGCGATCTACAATGAGCAGTTCTTC; CDR3: CASSQDSGAIYNEQFF
V: TRBV5-5; size: .; D: .; J: TRBJ1-1; DNA: TGTGCCAGCAGCCCTGGTGTAGGGGGAGGGGCTGAAGCTTTCTTT; CDR3: CASSPGVGGGAEAFF
V: TRBV12-3/TRBV12-4; size: .; D: .; J: TRBJ1-2; DNA: TGTGCCAGCAGTTTACACGAGGATAATGGCTACACCTTC; CDR3: CASSLHEDNGYTF
V: TRBV2; size: .; D: TRBD1; J: TRBJ2-1; DNA: TGTGCCAGTACCCGTCGACAGGGGAAGAACAATGAGCAGTTCTTC; CDR3: CASTRRQGKNNEQFF
V: TRBV12-3/TRBV12-4; size: .; D: TRBD1; J: TRBJ2-7; DNA: TGTGCCACTTCAACAGGGGCTCCCTACGAGCAGTACTTC; CDR3: CATSTGAPYEQYF
V: TRBV9; size: .; D: .; J: TRBJ1-2; DNA: TGTGCCAGCAGCGTAGGGAGGGGGAGAGGCTACACCTTC; CDR3: CASSVGRGRGYTF
V: TRBV18; size: .; D: TRBD1; J: TRBJ2-1; DNA: TGTGCCAGCTCACCTAACCGGGACAGTGGCTACAATGAGCAGTTCTTC; CDR3: CASSPNRDSGYNEQFF
V: TRBV6-5; size: .; D: .; J: TRBJ1-2; DNA: TGTGCCAGCAGTTACTCGGTCAGGGGAGCCTATGGCTACACCTTC; CDR3: CASSYSVRGAYGYTF
V: TRBV18; size: .; D: .; J: TRBJ1-5; DNA: TGTGCCAGCTCACCAGGCGGGACCTCGAATCAGCCCCAGCATTTT; CDR3: CASSPGGTSNQPQHF
V: TRBV7-6; size: .; D: .; J: TRBJ2-2; DNA: TGTGCCAGCAGCTTAGCGTCGGGGCCAGGCACCGGGGAGCTGTTTTTT; CDR3: CASSLASGPGTGELFF
V: TRBV6-6; size: .; D: .; J: TRBJ1-2; DNA: TGTGCCAGCAGTTACATCCCGGCGGACAACTATGGCTACACCTTC; CDR3: CASSYIPADNYGYTF
V: TRBV7-3; size: .; D: .; J: TRBJ1-2; DNA: TGTGCCAGCAGCCCAGGGACGGAGAACTATGGCTACACCTTC; CDR3: CASSPGTENYGYTF
V: TRBV27; size: .; D: TRBD1; J: TRBJ1-2; DNA: TGTGCCAGCAGTTCGGGGGGACAGATTTATGGCTACACCTTC; CDR3: CASSSGGQIYGYTF